Shown below are 4 T cell receptor beta chains from a single sample sequenced in a study of blood T cell repertoires in COVID-19. Profiled with immunoSEQ multiplex PCR; TCRdb holds only in-frame clones, not every one. The table lists hundreds of thousands of clones, 75% to 90% of them singletons. Specimen: PBMCs or T cells enriched from blood (not recorded which). These receptors were collected from a man aged 25-40 years who had recovered from COVID-19.

This clone was observed once. This sequence joins TRBV6-4 and TRBJ2-1, with TRBD2 matching over 11 bases. CDR1 MRHNA and CDR2 SNTAGT come from the germline V gene. The trim removed 6 bases at V and 13 bases at J, leaving 14 bases unmatched. This CDR3 region has 15 residues. CDR3 DNA: TGTGCCAGCAGCCCCGCCGGCCTAGCGGGAGGCGATCAGTTCTTC. Translating it yields CASSPAGLAGGDQFF.

This chain connects TRBV25-1 to TRBJ2-6, with a weak D call TRBD2 (5 bases). The V end was cut by 4 bases, the J end by 0 bases, with 10 bases between. This CDR3 region has 16 residues. The germline CDR1 and CDR2 sequences are MGHDK and SYGVNS. CDR3 bases: TGTGCCAGCAGTGGATTCGAGGGCTCTGGGGCCAACGTCCTGACTTTC. Translation: CASSGFEGSGANVLTF.

CDR3 in amino acids: CASIPGQGYTEAFF. The CDR3 nucleotides are TGTGCCAGCATCCCGGGACAGGGGTACACTGAAGCTTTCTTT. V gene TRBV6-7 combines with J gene TRBJ1-1, with 10 bases identical to TRBD1. TRBV6-7 is labeled an ORF, and its function is uncertain. This CDR3 is built from 14 residues. V trimming: 7 bases; J trimming: 3 bases; junction bases outside the gene matches: 5.

This chain links TRBV6-5 with TRBJ1-5, with D perhaps matching TRBD1 (5 bases). The CDR3 has 13 amino acids. Trimming removed 8 bases from V and 6 bases from J, with 14 bases in between. Germline V lookup: CDR1 MNHEY, CDR2 SVGAGI. In nucleotides, the CDR3 is TGTGCCAGCGGGAGGGGAGGGATTCAGCCCCAGCATTTT. Its protein is CASGRGGIQPQHF.